The source of this T cell receptor (beta chain) is a study of early T cells in non-severe SARS-CoV-2 infection. Study information: Sequencing used unsorted whole-blood bulk RNA, so chains lack pairing.

The TCR library protocol was used to attach unique molecular identifiers. These identifiers were attached to individual cDNA molecules. TCRdb called the 5' RACE reads again in MiXCR, with one record for every CDR3 protein. Of some 77,000 distinct CDR3 sequences in the sample, around 9.9% were seen once. Of note for this clonotype: Its specificity is not known.

V was clipped by 11 bases and J by 7 bases, with 15 bases between them. This CDR3 is 13 amino acids long. Germline assignment: CDR1 SEHNR and CDR2 FQNEAQ (reference sequence). Findings of the study overall: In VDJdb matching, anti-spike CD8 responses were favored while private and CD4 specificities went missing.

The sequenced material came from whole blood. The V gene is TRBV7-9, the J gene TRBJ1-6; D perhaps matches TRBD1 (5 bases). The clonotype originates from an adult who was a healthcare worker with PCR-confirmed SARS-CoV-2 infection or an uninfected control (not recorded which). CDR3 in amino acids: CASAAGPNSPLHF. As DNA, the CDR3 is TGTGCCTCGGCGGCGGGGCCGAATTCACCCCTCCACTTT. Full variable domain (remainder filled in from reference TRBV7-9 and TRBJ1-6): DTGVSQNPRHKITKRGQNVTFRCDPISEHNRLYWYRQTLGQGPEFLTYFQNEAQLEKSRLLSDRFSAERPKGSFSTLEIQRTEQGDSAMYLCASAAGPNSPLHFGNGTRLTVT.